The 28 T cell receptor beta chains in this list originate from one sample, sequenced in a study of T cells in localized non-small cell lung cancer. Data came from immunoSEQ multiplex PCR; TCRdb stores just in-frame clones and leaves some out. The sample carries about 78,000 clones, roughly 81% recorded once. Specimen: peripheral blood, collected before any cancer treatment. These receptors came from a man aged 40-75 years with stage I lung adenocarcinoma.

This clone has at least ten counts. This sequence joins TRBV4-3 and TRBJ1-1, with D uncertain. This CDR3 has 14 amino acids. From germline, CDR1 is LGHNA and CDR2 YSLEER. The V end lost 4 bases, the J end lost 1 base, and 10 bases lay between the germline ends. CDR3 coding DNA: TGCGCCAGCAGCCCGGACGGCCGGAACACTGAAGCTTTCTTT. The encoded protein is CASSPDGRNTEAFF.

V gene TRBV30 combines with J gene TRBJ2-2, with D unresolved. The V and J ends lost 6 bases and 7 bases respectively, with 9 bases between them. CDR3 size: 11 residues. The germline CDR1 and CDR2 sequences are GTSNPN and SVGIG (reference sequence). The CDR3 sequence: CACLRLGELFF. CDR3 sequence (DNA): TGTGCCTGTTTAAGGCTCGGGGAGCTGTTTTTT.

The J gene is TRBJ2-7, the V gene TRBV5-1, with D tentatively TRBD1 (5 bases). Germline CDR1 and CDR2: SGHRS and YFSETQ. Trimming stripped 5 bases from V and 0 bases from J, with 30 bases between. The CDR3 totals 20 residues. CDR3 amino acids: CASRYPLTGTIFAGSYEQYF. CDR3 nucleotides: TGCGCCAGCAGGTACCCACTTACAGGAACCATCTTTGCAGGCTCCTACGAGCAGTACTTC.

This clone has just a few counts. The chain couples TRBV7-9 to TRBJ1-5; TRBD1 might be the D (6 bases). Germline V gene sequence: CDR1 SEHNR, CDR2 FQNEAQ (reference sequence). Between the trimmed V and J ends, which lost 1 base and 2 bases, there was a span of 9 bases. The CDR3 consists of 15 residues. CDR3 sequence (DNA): TGTGCCAGCAGCTTAGGGGGGGCTGGCAATCAGCCCCAGCATTTT. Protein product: CASSLGGAGNQPQHF. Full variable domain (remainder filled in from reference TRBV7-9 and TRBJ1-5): DTGVSQNPRHKITKRGQNVTFRCDPISEHNRLYWYRQTLGQGPEFLTYFQNEAQLEKSRLLSDRFSAERPKGSFSTLEIQRTEQGDSAMYLCASSLGGAGNQPQHFGDGTRLSIL.

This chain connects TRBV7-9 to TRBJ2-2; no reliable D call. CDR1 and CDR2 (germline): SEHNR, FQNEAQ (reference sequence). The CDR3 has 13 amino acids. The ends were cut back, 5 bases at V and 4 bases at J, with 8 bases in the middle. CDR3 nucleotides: TGTGCCAGCAGCCTGTCTTCCACCGGGGAGCTGTTTTTT. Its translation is CASSLSSTGELFF. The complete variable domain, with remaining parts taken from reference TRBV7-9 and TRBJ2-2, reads DTGVSQNPRHKITKRGQNVTFRCDPISEHNRLYWYRQTLGQGPEFLTYFQNEAQLEKSRLLSDRFSAERPKGSFSTLEIQRTEQGDSAMYLCASSLSSTGELFFGEGSRLTVL.

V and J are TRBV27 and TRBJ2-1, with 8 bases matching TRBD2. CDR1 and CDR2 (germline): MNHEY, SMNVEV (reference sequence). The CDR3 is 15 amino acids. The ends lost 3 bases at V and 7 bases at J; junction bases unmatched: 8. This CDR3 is CASSFPAGEVNEQFF. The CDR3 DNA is TGTGCCAGCAGTTTTCCAGCGGGAGAGGTAAATGAGCAGTTCTTC.

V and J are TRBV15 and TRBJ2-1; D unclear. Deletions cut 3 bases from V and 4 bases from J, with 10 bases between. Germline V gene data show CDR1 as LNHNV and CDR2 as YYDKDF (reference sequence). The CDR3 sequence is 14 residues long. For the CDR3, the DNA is TGTGCCACCAGCAGGGACCCCCCTTACAATGAGCAGTTCTTC. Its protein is CATSRDPPYNEQFF.

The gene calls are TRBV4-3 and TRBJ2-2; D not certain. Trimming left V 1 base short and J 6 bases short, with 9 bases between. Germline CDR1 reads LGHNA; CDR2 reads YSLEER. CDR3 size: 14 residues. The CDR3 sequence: CASSQAQSAGELFF. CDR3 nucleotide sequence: TGCGCCAGCAGCCAAGCCCAGTCCGCCGGGGAGCTGTTTTTT.

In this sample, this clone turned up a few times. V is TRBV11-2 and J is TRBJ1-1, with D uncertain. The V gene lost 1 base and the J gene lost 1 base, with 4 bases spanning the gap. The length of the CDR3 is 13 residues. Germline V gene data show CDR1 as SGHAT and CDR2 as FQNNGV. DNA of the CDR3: TGTGCCAGCAGCTTAGTGCCGAACACTGAAGCTTTCTTT. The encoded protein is CASSLVPNTEAFF.

CDR3 nucleotides: TGTGGGGGAGGTGGGGACAGGACAGATACGCAGTATTTT. Amino acid sequence: CGGGGDRTDTQYF. V gene TRBV2 combines with J gene TRBJ2-3; 8 bases align to TRBD1. The V gene's germline CDR1 is SNHLY and CDR2 FYNNEI. The CDR3 runs 13 residues.

CDR3 amino acids: CATPGVTSRSNEQFF. The CDR3 DNA reads as TGTGCCACCCCAGGAGTAACTAGCAGGAGCAATGAGCAGTTCTTC. The V gene is TRBV27, the J gene TRBJ2-1, with D tentatively TRBD2 (6 bases). The CDR3 sequence is 15 residues long. The germline V gene encodes CDR1 MNHEY and CDR2 SMNVEV (reference sequence). V shed 10 bases and J shed 6 bases, with 22 bases lying between them.

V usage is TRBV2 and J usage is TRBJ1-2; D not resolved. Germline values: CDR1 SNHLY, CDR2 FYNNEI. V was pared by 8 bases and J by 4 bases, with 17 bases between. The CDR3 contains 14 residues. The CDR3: CASVAAGNLYGYTF. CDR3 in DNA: TGTGCCAGCGTGGCGGCCGGCAACCTCTATGGCTACACCTTC.

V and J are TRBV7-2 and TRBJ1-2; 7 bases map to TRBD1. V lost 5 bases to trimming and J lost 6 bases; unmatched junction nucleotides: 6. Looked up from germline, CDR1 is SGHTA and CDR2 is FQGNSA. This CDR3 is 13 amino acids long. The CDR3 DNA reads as TGTGCCAGCAGCCTGACAGGGAGGGATGGCTACACCTTC. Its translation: CASSLTGRDGYTF.

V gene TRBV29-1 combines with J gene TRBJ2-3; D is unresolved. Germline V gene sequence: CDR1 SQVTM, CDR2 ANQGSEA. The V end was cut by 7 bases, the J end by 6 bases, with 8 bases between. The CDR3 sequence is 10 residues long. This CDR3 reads CSAAQDTQYF. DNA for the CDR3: TGCAGCGCCGCGCAGGATACGCAGTATTTT.

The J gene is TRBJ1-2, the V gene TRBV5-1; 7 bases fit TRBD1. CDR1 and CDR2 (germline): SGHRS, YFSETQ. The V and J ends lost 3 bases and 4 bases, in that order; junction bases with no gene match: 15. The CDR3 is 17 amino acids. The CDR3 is CASSSTGSPGQLYGYTF. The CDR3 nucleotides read TGCGCCAGCAGCTCAACAGGGTCCCCGGGACAGCTCTATGGCTACACCTTC.

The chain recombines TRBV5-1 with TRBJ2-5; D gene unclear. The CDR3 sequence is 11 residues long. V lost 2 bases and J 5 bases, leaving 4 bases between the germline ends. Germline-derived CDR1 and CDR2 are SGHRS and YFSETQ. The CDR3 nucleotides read TGCGCCAGCAGCTTCGGGGAGACCCAGTACTTC. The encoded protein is CASSFGETQYF. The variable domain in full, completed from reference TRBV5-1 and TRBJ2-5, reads KAGVTQTPRYLIKTRGQQVTLSCSPISGHRSVSWYQQTPGQGLQFLFEYFSETQRNKGNFPGRFSGRQFSNSRSEMNVSTLELGDSALYLCASSFGETQYFGPGTRLLVL.

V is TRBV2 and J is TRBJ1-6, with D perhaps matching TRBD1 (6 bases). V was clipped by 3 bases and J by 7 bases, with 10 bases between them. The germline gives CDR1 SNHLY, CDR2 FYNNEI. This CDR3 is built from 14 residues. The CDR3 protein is CASSDRQGNSPLHF. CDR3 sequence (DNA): TGTGCCAGCAGTGATAGGCAGGGGAATTCACCCCTCCACTTT. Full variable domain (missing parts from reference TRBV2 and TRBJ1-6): EPEVTQTPSHQVTQMGQEVILRCVPISNHLYFYWYRQILGQKVEFLVSFYNNEISEKSEIFDDQFSVERPDGSNFTLKIRSTKLEDSAMYFCASSDRQGNSPLHFGNGTRLTVT.

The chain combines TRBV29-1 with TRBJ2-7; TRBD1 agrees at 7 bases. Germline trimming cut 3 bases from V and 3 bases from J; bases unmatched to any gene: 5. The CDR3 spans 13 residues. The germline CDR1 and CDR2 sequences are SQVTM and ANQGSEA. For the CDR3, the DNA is TGCAGCGTTGAGGGGACAGCCGACTACGAGCAGTACTTC. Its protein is CSVEGTADYEQYF.

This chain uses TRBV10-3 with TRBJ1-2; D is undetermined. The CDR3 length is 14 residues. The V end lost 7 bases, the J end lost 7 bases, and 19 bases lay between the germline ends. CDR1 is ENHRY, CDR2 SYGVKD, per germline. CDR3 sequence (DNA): TGTGCCATCATGGAGGGAAGACCGATGGTTGGCTACACCTTC. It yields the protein CAIMEGRPMVGYTF.

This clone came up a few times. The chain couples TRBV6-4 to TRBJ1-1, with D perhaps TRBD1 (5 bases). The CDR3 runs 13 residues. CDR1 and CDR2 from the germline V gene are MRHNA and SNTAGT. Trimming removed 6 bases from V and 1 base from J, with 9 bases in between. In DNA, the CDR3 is TGTGCCAGCAGCCGAACAGGGAACACTGAAGCTTTCTTT. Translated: CASSRTGNTEAFF.

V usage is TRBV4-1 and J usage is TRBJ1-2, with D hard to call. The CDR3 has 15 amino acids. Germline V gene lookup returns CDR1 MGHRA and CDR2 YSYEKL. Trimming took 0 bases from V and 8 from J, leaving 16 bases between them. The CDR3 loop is CASSQDLTAAVGYTF. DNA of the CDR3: TGCGCCAGCAGCCAAGATCTTACAGCCGCGGTCGGCTACACCTTC.

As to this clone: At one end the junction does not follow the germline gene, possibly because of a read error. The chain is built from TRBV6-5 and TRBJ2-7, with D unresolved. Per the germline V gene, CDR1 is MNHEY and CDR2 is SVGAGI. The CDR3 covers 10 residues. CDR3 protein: CASSYALISF. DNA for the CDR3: TGTGCCAGCAGTTACGCCCTTATATCCTTC.

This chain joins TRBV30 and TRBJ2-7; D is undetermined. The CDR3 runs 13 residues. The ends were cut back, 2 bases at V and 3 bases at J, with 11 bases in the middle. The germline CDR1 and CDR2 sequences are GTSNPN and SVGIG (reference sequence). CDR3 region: CAWSRRNFYEQYF. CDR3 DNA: TGTGCCTGGAGTAGGCGAAACTTCTACGAGCAGTACTTC.

This chain's CDR3 is CASSSGLAGSETQYF. CDR3 in DNA: TGTGCCAGCAGCTCTGGACTAGCGGGATCAGAGACCCAGTACTTC. This chain joins TRBV12-1 and TRBJ2-5; the D call of TRBD2 is as the table states it, not checked on the DNA. TRBV12-1 is a pseudogene. The CDR3 is made up of 15 amino acids.

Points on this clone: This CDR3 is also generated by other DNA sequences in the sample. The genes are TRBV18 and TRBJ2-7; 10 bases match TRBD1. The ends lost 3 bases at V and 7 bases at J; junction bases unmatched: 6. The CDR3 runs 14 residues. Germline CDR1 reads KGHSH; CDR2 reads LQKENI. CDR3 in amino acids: CASSPGTGAREQYF. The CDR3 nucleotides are TGTGCCAGCTCACCCGGGACAGGGGCTCGGGAGCAGTACTTC.

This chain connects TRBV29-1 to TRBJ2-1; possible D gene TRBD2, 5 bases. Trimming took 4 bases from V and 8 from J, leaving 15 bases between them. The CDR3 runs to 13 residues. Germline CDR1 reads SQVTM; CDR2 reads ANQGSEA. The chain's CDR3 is CSVAVRARDEQFF. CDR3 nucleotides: TGCAGCGTTGCTGTGCGGGCTAGGGATGAGCAGTTCTTC.

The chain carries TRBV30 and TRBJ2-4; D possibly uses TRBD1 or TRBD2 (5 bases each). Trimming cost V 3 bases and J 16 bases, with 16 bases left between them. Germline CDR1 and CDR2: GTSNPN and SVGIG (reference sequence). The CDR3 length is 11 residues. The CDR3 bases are TGTGCCTGGAGGCAGAAGGGGACCTTATACTTC. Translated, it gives CAWRQKGTLYF. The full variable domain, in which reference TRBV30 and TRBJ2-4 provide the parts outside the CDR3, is SQTIHQWPATLVQPVGSPLSLECTVEGTSNPNLYWYRQAAGRGLQLLFYSVGIGQISSEVPQNLSASRPQDRQFILSSKKLLLSDSGFYLCAWRQKGTLYFGAGTRLSVL.

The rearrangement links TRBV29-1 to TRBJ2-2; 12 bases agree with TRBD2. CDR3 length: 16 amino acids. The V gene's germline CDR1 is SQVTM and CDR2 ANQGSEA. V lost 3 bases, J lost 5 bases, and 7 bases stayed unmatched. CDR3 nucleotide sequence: TGCAGCGTTGACGCTAGCGGGGGGGCTGGGACCGGGGAGCTGTTTTTT. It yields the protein CSVDASGGAGTGELFF.